Listed below are T cell receptor beta chains from one sample, sequenced in a study of T-cell reconstitution after alpha-beta-depleted transplantation in children. TCRdb independently ran MiXCR on the PCR reads; one entry per CDR3 protein. This table has under 300,000 distinct CDR3 sequences, roughly 10% appearing once. The sample in question was peripheral blood, obtained 180 days after TCRalphabeta/CD19-depleted stem cell transplant. The source is a male patient between 2 and 15 years old who had a stem cell transplant for chronic granulomatous disease, so the T cells may come from the graft donor. CDR3s include the opening cysteine and the closing phenylalanine or tryptophan. A D gene is named only where the DNA matches it firmly. The listing skips clone size in some rows; elsewhere it reads once, few, many or a size class.

J gene: TRBJ2-7
D gene: NA
V gene: TRBV14
clone size: few
CDR3 length: 13
CDR3 protein: CASSQTRQYEQYF
CDR3 DNA: TGTGCCAGCAGCCAAACCCGACAGTACGAGCAGTACTTC

J gene: TRBJ1-5
D gene: TRBD1
V gene: TRBV7-3
clone size: few
CDR3 length: 16
CDR3 protein: CASSFNSQGPRQPQHF
CDR3 DNA: TGTGCCAGCAGCTTTAATTCACAGGGGCCGCGGCAGCCCCAGCATTTT

J gene: TRBJ2-7
D gene: TRBD2
V gene: TRBV7-8
clone size: many
CDR3 length: 16
CDR3 protein: CASSLASAGDSYEQYF
CDR3 DNA: TGTGCCAGCAGCTTAGCATCGGCGGGAGACTCGTACGAGCAGTACTTC

J gene: TRBJ2-4
D gene: NA
V gene: TRBV9
clone size: medium-sized
CDR3 length: 15
CDR3 protein: CASSVRGNAKNIQYF
CDR3 DNA: TGTGCCAGCAGCGTCAGGGGTAATGCCAAAAACATTCAGTACTTC

J gene: TRBJ2-2
D gene: TRBD1
V gene: TRBV6-2/TRBV6-3
clone size: few
CDR3 length: 17
CDR3 protein: CASSYSPEQGDTGELFF
CDR3 DNA: TGTGCCAGCAGTTACAGCCCCGAACAGGGGGACACCGGGGAGCTGTTTTTT

J gene: TRBJ2-3
D gene: TRBD1
V gene: TRBV4-3
clone size: many
CDR3 length: 16
CDR3 protein: CASSQDLGQGPDTQYF
CDR3 DNA: TGCGCCAGCAGCCAAGATTTGGGACAGGGTCCAGATACGCAGTATTTT

J gene: TRBJ2-7
D gene: NA
V gene: TRBV6-2/TRBV6-3
clone size: many
CDR3 length: 11
CDR3 protein: CASGRTYEQYF
CDR3 DNA: TGTGCTTCTGGAAGGACCTACGAGCAGTACTTC

J gene: TRBJ2-3
D gene: NA
V gene: TRBV25-1
clone size: many
CDR3 length: 13
CDR3 protein: CASSDGWTDTQYF
CDR3 DNA: TGTGCCAGCAGTGATGGGTGGACAGATACGCAGTATTTT

J gene: TRBJ1-1
D gene: TRBD1
V gene: TRBV12-3/TRBV12-4
clone size: many
CDR3 length: 13
CDR3 protein: CASSPTGGSEAFF
CDR3 DNA: TGTGCCAGCAGCCCAACAGGGGGCTCCGAAGCTTTCTTT

J gene: TRBJ2-2
D gene: NA
V gene: TRBV12-3/TRBV12-4
clone size: many
CDR3 length: 21
CDR3 protein: CASSSLLFREKRAPNTGELFF
CDR3 DNA: TGTGCCAGCAGTTCCCTACTGTTTCGAGAAAAGCGGGCACCGAACACCGGGGAGCTGTTTTTT

J gene: TRBJ2-2
D gene: NA
V gene: TRBV12-3/TRBV12-4
clone size: many
CDR3 length: 14
CDR3 protein: CASSRTENTGELFF
CDR3 DNA: TGTGCCAGCAGTCGGACAGAGAACACCGGGGAGCTGTTTTTT

J gene: TRBJ2-1
D gene: NA
V gene: TRBV30
clone size: few
CDR3 length: 13
CDR3 protein: CAWSVGRYNEQFF
CDR3 DNA: TGTGCCTGGAGTGTAGGGAGATACAATGAGCAGTTCTTC

J gene: TRBJ2-5
D gene: TRBD2
V gene: TRBV20-1
clone size: few
CDR3 length: 15
CDR3 protein: CSALPQRGYQETQYF
CDR3 DNA: TGCAGTGCTCTTCCCCAGCGGGGATATCAAGAGACCCAGTACTTC

J gene: TRBJ2-7
D gene: NA
V gene: TRBV5-6
clone size: many
CDR3 length: 14
CDR3 protein: CASSPSLNSYEQYF
CDR3 DNA: TGTGCCAGCAGCCCCTCCCTCAACTCCTACGAGCAGTACTTC

J gene: TRBJ2-7
D gene: NA
V gene: TRBV20-1
clone size: many
CDR3 length: 12
CDR3 protein: CSASGQTNEQYF
CDR3 DNA: TGCAGTGCTAGTGGTCAGACCAACGAGCAGTACTTC

J gene: TRBJ1-3
D gene: NA
V gene: TRBV12-3/TRBV12-4
clone size: few
CDR3 length: 18
CDR3 protein: CASSSLVLFSGTGNTIYF
CDR3 DNA: TGTGCCAGCAGTTCACTTGTGCTTTTCTCCGGGACAGGAAACACCATATATTTT

J gene: TRBJ2-7
D gene: TRBD2
V gene: TRBV3-1
clone size: few
CDR3 length: 17
CDR3 protein: CASTQGGRLAGTYEQYF
CDR3 DNA: TGTGCCAGCACCCAAGGGGGTCGACTAGCGGGAACCTACGAGCAGTACTTC

J gene: TRBJ2-5
D gene: TRBD2
V gene: TRBV5-4
clone size: NA
CDR3 length: 15
CDR3 protein: CASSSRTSGHWAQYF
CDR3 DNA: TGTGCCAGCAGCTCTCGGACTAGCGGCCATTGGGCCCAGTACTTC

J gene: TRBJ2-1
D gene: NA
V gene: TRBV4-2
clone size: many
CDR3 length: 17
CDR3 protein: CASSPGELTYLDNEQFF
CDR3 DNA: TGTGCCAGCAGCCCCGGGGAACTCACGTATCTGGACAATGAGCAGTTCTTC

J gene: TRBJ2-2
D gene: NA
V gene: TRBV20-1
clone size: many
CDR3 length: 13
CDR3 protein: CSARGLNTGELFF
CDR3 DNA: TGCAGTGCTAGGGGACTCAACACCGGGGAGCTGTTTTTT

J gene: TRBJ2-1
D gene: NA
V gene: TRBV12-3/TRBV12-4
clone size: NA
CDR3 length: 15
CDR3 protein: CASSDRRGAYNEQFF
CDR3 DNA: TGTGCCAGCAGCGATCGCAGGGGCGCTTACAATGAGCAGTTCTTC

J gene: TRBJ2-2
D gene: TRBD2
V gene: TRBV7-3
clone size: many
CDR3 length: 18
CDR3 protein: CASSLMGLAAGGTGELFF
CDR3 DNA: TGTGCCAGCAGCTTAATGGGACTAGCGGCGGGGGGCACCGGGGAGCTGTTTTTT

J gene: TRBJ2-2
D gene: NA
V gene: TRBV7-6
clone size: many
CDR3 length: 17
CDR3 protein: CASSSRRKLVNTGELFF
CDR3 DNA: TGTGCCAGCAGCTCACGTCGGAAGTTGGTGAACACCGGGGAGCTGTTTTTT

J gene: TRBJ1-1
D gene: NA
V gene: TRBV18
clone size: few
CDR3 length: 15
CDR3 protein: CASSPRVGQVGEAFF
CDR3 DNA: TGTGCCAGCTCACCACGTGTAGGTCAGGTGGGTGAAGCTTTCTTT

J gene: TRBJ1-4
D gene: NA
V gene: TRBV12-3/TRBV12-4
clone size: many
CDR3 length: 15
CDR3 protein: CASTTLTGGLGKLFF
CDR3 DNA: TGTGCCAGCACCACCCTTACGGGGGGCCTAGGAAAACTGTTTTTT

J gene: TRBJ2-7
D gene: TRBD1
V gene: TRBV12-3/TRBV12-4
clone size: many
CDR3 length: 17
CDR3 protein: CASRAGTGGTNRLEQYF
CDR3 DNA: TGTGCCAGCAGAGCTGGGACAGGGGGCACAAATAGGCTCGAGCAGTACTTC

J gene: TRBJ2-7
D gene: TRBD1
V gene: TRBV12-3/TRBV12-4
clone size: many
CDR3 length: 16
CDR3 protein: CASSLGRQGLHYEQYF
CDR3 DNA: TGTGCCAGCAGTTTAGGCCGACAGGGATTACACTACGAGCAGTACTTC

J gene: TRBJ2-2
D gene: NA
V gene: TRBV9
clone size: many
CDR3 length: 12
CDR3 protein: CASSGDFGELFF
CDR3 DNA: TGTGCCAGCAGCGGCGATTTCGGGGAGCTGTTTTTT

J gene: TRBJ1-4
D gene: NA
V gene: TRBV11-2
clone size: few
CDR3 length: 16
CDR3 protein: CASSLGGGVGRKKLFF
CDR3 DNA: TGTGCCAGCAGCTTAGGAGGAGGGGTAGGAAGGAAAAAACTGTTTTTT

J gene: TRBJ2-3
D gene: NA
V gene: TRBV29-1
clone size: many
CDR3 length: 11
CDR3 protein: CSVGITDTQYF
CDR3 DNA: TGCAGCGTTGGGATTACAGATACGCAGTATTTT

J gene: TRBJ1-2
D gene: NA
V gene: TRBV20-1
clone size: NA
CDR3 length: 14
CDR3 protein: CSARTRNNLGGYTF
CDR3 DNA: TGCAGTGCTAGAACCCGGAACAATCTGGGTGGCTACACCTTC

J gene: TRBJ2-1
D gene: TRBD2
V gene: TRBV5-6
clone size: many
CDR3 length: 17
CDR3 protein: CASSLDPGLAGYNEQFF
CDR3 DNA: TGTGCCAGCAGCTTGGACCCGGGACTAGCGGGATACAATGAGCAGTTCTTC

J gene: TRBJ1-4
D gene: NA
V gene: TRBV7-2
clone size: many
CDR3 length: 18
CDR3 protein: CASRRGSGGTSTNEKLFF
CDR3 DNA: TGTGCCAGCAGGAGGGGGAGTGGGGGGACATCAACTAATGAAAAACTGTTTTTT

J gene: TRBJ1-4
D gene: NA
V gene: TRBV28
clone size: many
CDR3 length: 19
CDR3 protein: CASSPVRGHRAATNEKLFF
CDR3 DNA: TGTGCCAGCAGCCCCGTCAGGGGACACAGGGCGGCAACTAATGAAAAACTGTTTTTT

J gene: TRBJ2-2
D gene: TRBD2
V gene: TRBV27
clone size: many
CDR3 length: 18
CDR3 protein: CASTLIPLAGEDTGELFF
CDR3 DNA: TGTGCCAGCACCCTCATCCCTCTAGCGGGGGAGGACACCGGGGAGCTGTTTTTT

J gene: TRBJ1-5
D gene: NA
V gene: TRBV7-2
clone size: many
CDR3 length: 17
CDR3 protein: CASSLIATAISNQPQHF
CDR3 DNA: TGTGCCAGCAGCTTAATTGCGACAGCGATTAGCAATCAGCCCCAGCATTTT

J gene: TRBJ2-5
D gene: NA
V gene: TRBV10-1
clone size: many
CDR3 length: 14
CDR3 protein: CASSESGVRETQYF
CDR3 DNA: TGCGCCAGCAGTGAGTCCGGGGTTCGGGAGACCCAGTACTTC

J gene: TRBJ2-1
D gene: NA
V gene: TRBV9
clone size: many
CDR3 length: 15
CDR3 protein: CASSVGDSSYNEQFF
CDR3 DNA: TGTGCCAGCAGCGTAGGAGACAGCTCCTACAATGAGCAGTTCTTC

J gene: TRBJ2-2
D gene: TRBD1
V gene: TRBV9
clone size: many
CDR3 length: 15
CDR3 protein: CASTDHQGATGELFF
CDR3 DNA: TGTGCCAGCACCGACCACCAGGGGGCAACCGGGGAGCTGTTTTTT

J gene: TRBJ1-5
D gene: TRBD1
V gene: TRBV19
clone size: NA
CDR3 length: 16
CDR3 protein: CASSIGGGGSFQPQHF
CDR3 DNA: TGTGCCAGTAGTATAGGAGGGGGCGGTTCGTTTCAGCCCCAGCATTTT

J gene: TRBJ1-5
D gene: NA
V gene: TRBV28
clone size: NA
CDR3 length: 14
CDR3 protein: CASRDGTFNQPQHF
CDR3 DNA: TGTGCCAGCAGAGACGGGACTTTCAATCAGCCCCAGCATTTT

J gene: TRBJ1-5
D gene: NA
V gene: TRBV29-1
clone size: many
CDR3 length: 15
CDR3 protein: CSVEGEGNSNQPQHF
CDR3 DNA: TGCAGCGTTGAGGGGGAAGGGAATAGCAATCAGCCCCAGCATTTT

J gene: TRBJ2-5
D gene: NA
V gene: TRBV7-2
clone size: many
CDR3 length: 13
CDR3 protein: CASSQERLEAQYF
CDR3 DNA: TGTGCCAGCAGCCAAGAAAGGCTGGAGGCCCAGTACTTC

J gene: TRBJ2-5
D gene: NA
V gene: TRBV24-1
clone size: few
CDR3 length: 14
CDR3 protein: CATNPGGGKETQYF
CDR3 DNA: TGTGCCACCAACCCAGGAGGGGGAAAGGAGACCCAGTACTTC

J gene: TRBJ2-5
D gene: TRBD1
V gene: TRBV28
clone size: many
CDR3 length: 18
CDR3 protein: CASSGGGLTGGWGETQYF
CDR3 DNA: TGTGCCAGCAGTGGGGGGGGACTCACAGGGGGCTGGGGAGAGACCCAGTACTTC

J gene: TRBJ2-2
D gene: NA
V gene: TRBV5-4
clone size: NA
CDR3 length: 15
CDR3 protein: CASSHRVPNTGELFF
CDR3 DNA: TGTGCCAGCAGCCACAGGGTGCCGAACACCGGGGAGCTGTTTTTT

J gene: TRBJ2-7
D gene: NA
V gene: TRBV20-1
clone size: many
CDR3 length: 11
CDR3 protein: CSAGRGYEQYF
CDR3 DNA: TGCAGTGCTGGCAGGGGCTACGAGCAGTACTTC

J gene: TRBJ1-6
D gene: NA
V gene: TRBV6-5
clone size: many
CDR3 length: 15
CDR3 protein: CASSYSATYNSPLHF
CDR3 DNA: TGTGCCAGCAGTTACTCGGCAACTTATAATTCACCCCTCCACTTT

J gene: TRBJ1-1
D gene: NA
V gene: TRBV7-9
clone size: medium-sized
CDR3 length: 15
CDR3 protein: CASSLGWGDNTEAFF
CDR3 DNA: TGTGCCAGCAGCTTAGGTTGGGGGGACAACACTGAAGCTTTCTTT

J gene: TRBJ2-3
D gene: TRBD2
V gene: TRBV5-1
clone size: many
CDR3 length: 16
CDR3 protein: CASSGGLERSTDTQYF
CDR3 DNA: TGCGCCAGCAGCGGGGGACTAGAGAGGAGCACAGATACGCAGTATTTT